The rows below give T cell receptor beta chains drawn from one sample of a study of blood T cell repertoires in COVID-19. Generated by immunoSEQ multiplex PCR, the TCRdb table keeps only in-frame clones and is missing some. The table lists over 80,000 clones, more than 70% of them singletons. What was sequenced was peripheral blood. These receptors were collected from a woman aged 55-75 years with acute or convalescent COVID-19. Both conserved end residues are part of each CDR3. Each record gives: J gene, V gene, clone size, D gene, CDR3 DNA, CDR3 protein. D genes are given only for firm matches. Expanded clones are given a class, and other clones once, few, many or no size at all.

J: TRBJ2-1; V: TRBV5-1; size: -; D: -; DNA: TGCGCCAGCAGCTTGGACAGGGAATACAATGAGCAGTTCTTC; CDR3: CASSLDREYNEQFF
J: TRBJ2-5; V: TRBV30; size: few; D: -; DNA: TGTGCCTGGAGTGTACCCGGTACCCAAGAGACCCAGTACTTC; CDR3: CAWSVPGTQETQYF
J: TRBJ1-5; V: TRBV27; size: -; D: TRBD1; DNA: TGTGCCAGCAGTTTCAGGGGGGCGACTCAGCCCCAGCATTTT; CDR3: CASSFRGATQPQHF
J: TRBJ2-7; V: TRBV24-1; size: few; D: -; DNA: TGTGCCACCAGTGATAGGACAACCTACGAGCAGTACTTC; CDR3: CATSDRTTYEQYF
J: TRBJ2-2; V: TRBV28; size: -; D: TRBD1; DNA: TGTGCCAGCAGTCCCAACCTCCTATGGACAGGTTCCGCCGGGGAGCTGTTTTTT; CDR3: CASSPNLLWTGSAGELFF
J: TRBJ1-1; V: TRBV2; size: -; D: -; DNA: TGTGCCAGCAGTGGACAGGAAGGCACTGAAGCTTTCTTT; CDR3: CASSGQEGTEAFF
J: TRBJ2-3; V: TRBV7-9; size: few; D: TRBD1; DNA: TGTGCCAGCAGCTTACAGGGGGCAGATACGCAGTATTTT; CDR3: CASSLQGADTQYF
J: TRBJ1-2; V: TRBV12-3/TRBV12-4; size: -; D: -; DNA: TGTGCCAGCAGGACAGTCTATGGCTACACCTTC; CDR3: CASRTVYGYTF
J: TRBJ2-5; V: TRBV6-5; size: -; D: TRBD2; DNA: TGTGCCAGCAGGGCAAGCAGCGGGGCGGTCTGGACCCAGTACTTC; CDR3: CASRASSGAVWTQYF
J: TRBJ1-4; V: TRBV7-2; size: -; D: -; DNA: TGTGCCAGCAGCCTGGGCGACGTTGCAGGGGCCGGTCTTGTTGAAAAACTGTTTTTT; CDR3: CASSLGDVAGAGLVEKLFF
J: TRBJ1-4; V: TRBV5-6; size: -; D: TRBD1; DNA: TGTGCCAGCAGCTTGGAGGGACAGGGCAGCGAAAAACTGTTTTTT; CDR3: CASSLEGQGSEKLFF
J: TRBJ1-2; V: TRBV5-5; size: once; D: -; DNA: TGTGCCAGCAGCTTGGCTGCGGGGAGCTATGGCTACACCTTC; CDR3: CASSLAAGSYGYTF
J: TRBJ2-1; V: TRBV6-1; size: -; D: -; DNA: TGTGCCAGCAGTGAATTGGATCGGGGTTATTACAATGAGCAGTTCTTC; CDR3: CASSELDRGYYNEQFF
J: TRBJ2-1; V: TRBV5-1; size: -; D: -; DNA: TGCGCCAGCAGCTTTATGACAGTTACTTACAATGAGCAGTTCTTC; CDR3: CASSFMTVTYNEQFF
J: TRBJ1-1; V: TRBV7-9; size: -; D: -; DNA: TGTGCCAGCAGCTCCTTTGACAGGAACACTGAAGCTTTCTTT; CDR3: CASSSFDRNTEAFF
J: TRBJ1-2; V: TRBV7-8; size: -; D: TRBD1; DNA: TGTGCCAGCAGCTACACCGACAGGGGGCGCGACTATGGCTACACCTTC; CDR3: CASSYTDRGRDYGYTF
J: TRBJ1-2; V: TRBV7-2; size: -; D: TRBD1; DNA: TGTGCCAGCAGCTTCCGGACAGGGGGCCGTGGCTACACCTTC; CDR3: CASSFRTGGRGYTF
J: TRBJ2-2; V: TRBV6-5; size: -; D: TRBD1; DNA: TGTGCCAGCAGTTACTGGGGACAGGGGTCCACCGGGGAGCTGTTTTTT; CDR3: CASSYWGQGSTGELFF
J: TRBJ1-1; V: TRBV7-9; size: -; D: -; DNA: TGTGCCAGCAGCTACTCTCTGAACACTGAAGCTTTCTTT; CDR3: CASSYSLNTEAFF
J: TRBJ2-3; V: TRBV11-2; size: once; D: -; DNA: TGTGCCAGCAGGGATGTTGGACTCGGAGTCACAGATACGCAGTATTTT; CDR3: CASRDVGLGVTDTQYF
J: TRBJ1-1; V: TRBV2; size: -; D: TRBD1; DNA: TGTGCCAGCACAGGGGGCGCGTACACTGAAGCTTTCTTT; CDR3: CASTGGAYTEAFF
J: TRBJ1-5; V: TRBV10-1; size: -; D: TRBD1; DNA: TGCGCCAGCAGTGAGTCAGGACAGGTTAGCAATCAGCCCCAGCATTTT; CDR3: CASSESGQVSNQPQHF
J: TRBJ1-2; V: TRBV7-2; size: -; D: TRBD1; DNA: TGTGCCAGCGGTCCGGGACAGGGGGGCTATGGCTACACCTTC; CDR3: CASGPGQGGYGYTF
J: TRBJ2-7; V: TRBV5-1; size: -; D: TRBD2; DNA: TGCGCCAGCAGGCCTTACCTAGCGGGAGGCTACGAGCAGTACTTC; CDR3: CASRPYLAGGYEQYF
J: TRBJ1-1; V: TRBV9; size: -; D: -; DNA: TGTGCCAGCAGCGTCACAGGGATGAGTAACACTGAAGCTTTCTTT; CDR3: CASSVTGMSNTEAFF
J: TRBJ2-1; V: TRBV24-1; size: -; D: -; DNA: TGTGCCACCAGTGACCTCGGGGGTGTCAATGAGCAGTTCTTC; CDR3: CATSDLGGVNEQFF
J: TRBJ1-3; V: TRBV6-5; size: -; D: TRBD1; DNA: TGTGCCAGCAGTTACGGGGACAGGGGAAACACCATATATTTT; CDR3: CASSYGDRGNTIYF